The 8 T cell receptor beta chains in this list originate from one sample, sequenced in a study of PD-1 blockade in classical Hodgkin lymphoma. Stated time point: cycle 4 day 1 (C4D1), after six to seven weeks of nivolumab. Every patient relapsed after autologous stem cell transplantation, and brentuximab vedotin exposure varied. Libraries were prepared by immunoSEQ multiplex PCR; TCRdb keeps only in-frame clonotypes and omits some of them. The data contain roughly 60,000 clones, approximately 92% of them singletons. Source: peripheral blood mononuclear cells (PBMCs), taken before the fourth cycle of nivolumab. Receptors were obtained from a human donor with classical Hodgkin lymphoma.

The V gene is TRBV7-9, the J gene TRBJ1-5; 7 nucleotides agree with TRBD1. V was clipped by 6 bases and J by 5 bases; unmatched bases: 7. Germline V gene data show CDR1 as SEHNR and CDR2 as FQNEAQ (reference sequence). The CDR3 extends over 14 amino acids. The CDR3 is CASSRPGTDQPQHF. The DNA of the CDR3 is TGTGCCAGCAGTCGACCTGGGACAGATCAGCCCCAGCATTTT.

CDR3 amino acids: CASSERRGGLNEQFF. The CDR3 nucleotides are TGCGCCAGCAGTGAACGGCGGGGGGGCCTCAATGAGCAGTTCTTC. The chain employs TRBV10-2 and TRBJ2-1; TRBD2 matches 9 bases. Germline V gives CDR1 WSHSY, CDR2 SAAADI. Germline trimming cut 3 bases from V and 6 bases from J; bases unmatched to any gene: 6. This CDR3 has 15 residues.

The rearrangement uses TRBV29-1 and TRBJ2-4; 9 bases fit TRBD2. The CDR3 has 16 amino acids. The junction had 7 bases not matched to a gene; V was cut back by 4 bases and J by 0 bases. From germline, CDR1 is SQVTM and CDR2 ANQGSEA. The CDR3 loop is CSVGLAGTSAKNIQYF. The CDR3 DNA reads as TGCAGCGTTGGTCTAGCGGGGACTTCAGCCAAAAACATTCAGTACTTC.

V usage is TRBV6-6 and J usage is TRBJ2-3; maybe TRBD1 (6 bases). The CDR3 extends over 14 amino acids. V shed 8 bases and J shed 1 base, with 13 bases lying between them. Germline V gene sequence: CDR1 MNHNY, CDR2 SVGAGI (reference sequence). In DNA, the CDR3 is TGTGCCAGCCGCAGGGGTCGGCGCACAGATACGCAGTATTTT. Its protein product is CASRRGRRTDTQYF.

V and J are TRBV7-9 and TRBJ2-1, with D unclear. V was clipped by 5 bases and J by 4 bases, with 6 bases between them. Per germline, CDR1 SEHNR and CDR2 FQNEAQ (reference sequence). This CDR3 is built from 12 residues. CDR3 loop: CASSRPYNEQFF. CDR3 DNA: TGTGCCAGCAGCCGACCTTACAATGAGCAGTTCTTC.

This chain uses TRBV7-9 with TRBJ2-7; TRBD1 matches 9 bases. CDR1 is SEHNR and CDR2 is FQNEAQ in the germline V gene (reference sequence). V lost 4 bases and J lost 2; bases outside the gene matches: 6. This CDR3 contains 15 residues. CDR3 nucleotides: TGTGCCAGCAGCTCCCGGACAGGGGTAGCCTACGAGCAGTACTTC. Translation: CASSSRTGVAYEQYF.

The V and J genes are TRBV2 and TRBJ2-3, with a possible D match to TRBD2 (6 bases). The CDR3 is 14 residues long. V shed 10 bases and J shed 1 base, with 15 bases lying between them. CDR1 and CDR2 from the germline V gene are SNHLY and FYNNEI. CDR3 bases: TGTGCCACGTCGGGGGTTGGTGGCACAGATACGCAGTATTTT. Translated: CATSGVGGTDTQYF.

The CDR3 bases are TGTGCCAGCAGTTTGTCCGACGGAACCTACGAGCAGTACTTC. Translated: CASSLSDGTYEQYF. The rearrangement joins TRBV27 to TRBJ2-7; D unclear. In germline, CDR1 is MNHEY, CDR2 SMNVEV (reference sequence). The CDR3 length is 14 residues. Trimming stripped 3 bases from V and 2 bases from J, with 11 bases between.